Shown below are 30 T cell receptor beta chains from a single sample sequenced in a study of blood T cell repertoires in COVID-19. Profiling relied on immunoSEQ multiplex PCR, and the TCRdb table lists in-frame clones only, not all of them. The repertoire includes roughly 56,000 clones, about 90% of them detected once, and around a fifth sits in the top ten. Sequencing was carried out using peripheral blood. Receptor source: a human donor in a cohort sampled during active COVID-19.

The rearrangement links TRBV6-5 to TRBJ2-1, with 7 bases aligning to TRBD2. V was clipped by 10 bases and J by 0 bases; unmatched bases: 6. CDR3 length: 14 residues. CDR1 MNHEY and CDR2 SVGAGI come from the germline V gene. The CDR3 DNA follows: TGTGCCACCTTCAGCGGGAACTCCTACAATGAGCAGTTCTTC. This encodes CATFSGNSYNEQFF.

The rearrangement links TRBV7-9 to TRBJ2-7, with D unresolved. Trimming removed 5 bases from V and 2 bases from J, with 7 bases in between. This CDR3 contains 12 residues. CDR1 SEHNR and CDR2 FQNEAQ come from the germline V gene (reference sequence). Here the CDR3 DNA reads TGTGCCAGCAGCCCCCCCACCTACGAGCAGTACTTC. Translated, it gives CASSPPTYEQYF. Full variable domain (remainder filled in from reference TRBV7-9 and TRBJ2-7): DTGVSQNPRHKITKRGQNVTFRCDPISEHNRLYWYRQTLGQGPEFLTYFQNEAQLEKSRLLSDRFSAERPKGSFSTLEIQRTEQGDSAMYLCASSPPTYEQYFGPGTRLTVT.

CDR3 in DNA: TGTGCCAGTAGTATAAGTCCAGGGAATTCCTACGAGCAGTACTTC. Amino acid sequence: CASSISPGNSYEQYF. The rearrangement uses TRBV19 and TRBJ2-7, with a possible D match to TRBD1 (5 bases). The ends were cut back, 2 bases at V and 1 base at J, with 12 bases in the middle. CDR3 length equals 15 residues. CDR1 is LNHDA, CDR2 SQIVND, per germline (reference sequence).

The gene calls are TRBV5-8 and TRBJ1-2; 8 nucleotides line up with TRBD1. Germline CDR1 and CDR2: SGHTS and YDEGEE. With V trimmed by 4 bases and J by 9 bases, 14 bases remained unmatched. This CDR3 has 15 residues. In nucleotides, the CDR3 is TGTGCCAGCAGCCCCAGGGTCCCGGACAGGGATCGCTACACCTTC. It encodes CASSPRVPDRDRYTF.

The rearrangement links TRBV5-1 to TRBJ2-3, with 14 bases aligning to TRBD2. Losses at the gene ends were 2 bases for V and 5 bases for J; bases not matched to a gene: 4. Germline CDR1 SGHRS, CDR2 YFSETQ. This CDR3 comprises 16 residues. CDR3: CASSFGGTSGGDTQYF. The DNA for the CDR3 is TGCGCCAGCAGCTTCGGCGGGACTAGCGGGGGAGATACGCAGTATTTT.

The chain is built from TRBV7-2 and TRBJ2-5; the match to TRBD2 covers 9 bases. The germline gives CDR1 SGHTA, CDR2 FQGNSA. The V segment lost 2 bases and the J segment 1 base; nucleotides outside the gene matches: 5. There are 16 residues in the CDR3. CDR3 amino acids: CASSLFGGGVQETQYF. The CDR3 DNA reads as TGTGCCAGCAGCTTATTTGGCGGGGGGGTCCAAGAGACCCAGTACTTC.

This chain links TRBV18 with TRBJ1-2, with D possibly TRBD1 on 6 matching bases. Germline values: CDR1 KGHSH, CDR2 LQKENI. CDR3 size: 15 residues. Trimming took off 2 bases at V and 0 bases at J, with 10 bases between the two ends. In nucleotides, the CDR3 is TGTGCCAGCTCACCAAGTGGGGGCTCTAACTATGGCTACACCTTC. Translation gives CASSPSGGSNYGYTF.

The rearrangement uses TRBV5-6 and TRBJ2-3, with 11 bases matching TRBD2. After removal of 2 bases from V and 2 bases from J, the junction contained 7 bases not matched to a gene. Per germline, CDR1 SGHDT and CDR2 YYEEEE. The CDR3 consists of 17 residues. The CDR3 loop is CASSFLIAGGPTDTQYF. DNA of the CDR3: TGTGCCAGCAGCTTTTTAATAGCGGGGGGGCCCACAGATACGCAGTATTTT.

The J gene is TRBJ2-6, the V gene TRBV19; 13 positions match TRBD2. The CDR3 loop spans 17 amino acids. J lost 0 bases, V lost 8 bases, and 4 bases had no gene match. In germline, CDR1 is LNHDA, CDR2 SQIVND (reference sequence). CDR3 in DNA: TGTGCCAGTTCGACTAGCGGGGGGTCCTCTGGGGCCAACGTCCTGACTTTC. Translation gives CASSTSGGSSGANVLTF.

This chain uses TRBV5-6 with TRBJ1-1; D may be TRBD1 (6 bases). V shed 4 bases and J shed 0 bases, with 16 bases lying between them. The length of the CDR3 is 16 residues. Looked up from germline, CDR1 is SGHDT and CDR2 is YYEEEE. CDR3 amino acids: CASSKIQGILNTEAFF. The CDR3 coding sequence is TGTGCCAGCAGCAAAATACAGGGAATTTTGAACACTGAAGCTTTCTTT.

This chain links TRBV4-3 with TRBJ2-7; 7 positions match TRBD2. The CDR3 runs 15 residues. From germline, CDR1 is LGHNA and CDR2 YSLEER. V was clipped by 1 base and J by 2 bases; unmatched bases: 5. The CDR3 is CASSQARGGAYEQYF. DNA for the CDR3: TGCGCCAGCAGCCAAGCTCGCGGGGGAGCCTACGAGCAGTACTTC.

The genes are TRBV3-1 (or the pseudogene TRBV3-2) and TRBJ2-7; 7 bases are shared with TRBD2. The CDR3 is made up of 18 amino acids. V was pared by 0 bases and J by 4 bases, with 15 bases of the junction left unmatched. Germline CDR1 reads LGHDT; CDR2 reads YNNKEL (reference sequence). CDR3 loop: CASSQEGVWRGMSYEQYF. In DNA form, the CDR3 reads TGTGCCAGCAGCCAAGAAGGCGTCTGGCGGGGGATGTCGTACGAGCAGTACTTC.

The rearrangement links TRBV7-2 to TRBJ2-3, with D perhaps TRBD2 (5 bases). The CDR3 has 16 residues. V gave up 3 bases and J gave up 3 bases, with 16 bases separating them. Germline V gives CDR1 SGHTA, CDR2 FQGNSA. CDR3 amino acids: CASSFAGAPRTDTQYF. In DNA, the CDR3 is TGTGCCAGCAGCTTCGCGGGTGCCCCGAGGACAGATACGCAGTATTTT.

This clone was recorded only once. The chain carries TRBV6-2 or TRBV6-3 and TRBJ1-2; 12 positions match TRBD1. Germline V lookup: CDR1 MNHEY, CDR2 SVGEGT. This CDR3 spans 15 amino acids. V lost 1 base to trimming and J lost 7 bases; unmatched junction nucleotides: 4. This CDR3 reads CASSYLGQGASGYTF. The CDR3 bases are TGTGCCAGCAGTTACTTGGGACAGGGGGCGAGTGGCTACACCTTC.

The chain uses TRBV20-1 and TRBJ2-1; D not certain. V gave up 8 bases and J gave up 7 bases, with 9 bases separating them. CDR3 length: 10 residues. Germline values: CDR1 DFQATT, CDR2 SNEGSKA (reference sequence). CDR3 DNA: TGCAGTCCCTCTGTGAATGAGCAGTTCTTC. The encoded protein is CSPSVNEQFF.

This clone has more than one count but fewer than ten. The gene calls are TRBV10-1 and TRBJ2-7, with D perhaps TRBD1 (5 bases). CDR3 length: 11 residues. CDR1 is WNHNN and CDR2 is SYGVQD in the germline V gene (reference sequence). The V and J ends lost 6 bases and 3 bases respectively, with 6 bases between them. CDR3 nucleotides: TGCGCCAGCAGCCAGGGCTACGAGCAGTACTTC. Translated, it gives CASSQGYEQYF.

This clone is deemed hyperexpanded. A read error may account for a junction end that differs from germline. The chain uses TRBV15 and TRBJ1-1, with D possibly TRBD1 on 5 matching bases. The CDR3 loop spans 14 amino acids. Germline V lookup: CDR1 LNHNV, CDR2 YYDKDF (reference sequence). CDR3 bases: TGTGCCACCAGCAGAGATCGGGGGAACTCTGAAGCTTTCTTT. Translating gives CATSRDRGNSEAFF.

CDR3 amino acids: CASSPQTGGNYGYTF. DNA of the CDR3: TGTGCCAGCAGCCCTCAGACAGGGGGGAACTATGGCTACACCTTC. V is TRBV9 and J is TRBJ1-2; 9 bases line up with TRBD1. With 4 bases clipped from V and 2 bases from J, the junction kept 6 bases outside the gene matches. The CDR3 has 15 amino acids. Germline CDR1 SGDLS, CDR2 YYNGEE.

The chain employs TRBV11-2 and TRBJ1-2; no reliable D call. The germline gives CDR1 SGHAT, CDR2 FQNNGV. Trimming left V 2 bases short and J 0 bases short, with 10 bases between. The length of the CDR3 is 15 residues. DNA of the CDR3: TGTGCCAGCAGCTTAAATAGTAACCCTAACTATGGCTACACCTTC. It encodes CASSLNSNPNYGYTF.

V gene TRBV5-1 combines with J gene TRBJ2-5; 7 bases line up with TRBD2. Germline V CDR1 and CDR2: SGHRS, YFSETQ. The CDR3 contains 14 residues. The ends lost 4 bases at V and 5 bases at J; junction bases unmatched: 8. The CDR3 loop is CASSRGRGVETQYF. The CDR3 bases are TGCGCCAGCAGCCGAGGGAGGGGCGTGGAGACCCAGTACTTC.

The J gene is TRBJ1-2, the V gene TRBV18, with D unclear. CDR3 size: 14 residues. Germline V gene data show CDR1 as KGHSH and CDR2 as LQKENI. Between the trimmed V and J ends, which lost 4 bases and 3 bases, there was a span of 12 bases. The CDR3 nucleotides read TGTGCCAGCTCACACGGGAGTATCGACTATGGCTACACCTTC. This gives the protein CASSHGSIDYGYTF.

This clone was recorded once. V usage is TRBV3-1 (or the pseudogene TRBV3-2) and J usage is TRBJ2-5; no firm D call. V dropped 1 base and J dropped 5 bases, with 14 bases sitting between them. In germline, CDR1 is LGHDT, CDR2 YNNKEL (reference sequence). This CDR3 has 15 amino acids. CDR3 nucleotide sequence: TGTGCCAGCAGCCAAGGCCTGACCGCGGAGGAGACCCAGTACTTC. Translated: CASSQGLTAEETQYF.

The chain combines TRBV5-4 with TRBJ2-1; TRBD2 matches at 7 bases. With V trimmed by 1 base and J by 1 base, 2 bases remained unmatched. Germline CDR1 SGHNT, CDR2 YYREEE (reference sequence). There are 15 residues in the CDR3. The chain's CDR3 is CASSLRAGSYNEQFF. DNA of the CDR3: TGTGCCAGCAGCTTGAGAGCGGGGTCCTACAATGAGCAGTTCTTC.

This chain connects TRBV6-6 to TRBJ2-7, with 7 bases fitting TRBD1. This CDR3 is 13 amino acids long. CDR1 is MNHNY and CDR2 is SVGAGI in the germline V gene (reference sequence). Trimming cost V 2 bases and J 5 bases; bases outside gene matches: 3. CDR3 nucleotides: TGTGCCAGCAGTTACAAAGGGGGCCACGAGCAGTACTTC. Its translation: CASSYKGGHEQYF.

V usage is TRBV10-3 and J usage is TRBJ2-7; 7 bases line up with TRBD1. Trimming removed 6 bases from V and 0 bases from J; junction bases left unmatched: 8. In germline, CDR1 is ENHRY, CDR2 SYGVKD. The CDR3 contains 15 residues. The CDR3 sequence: CAIRAGTDFSYEQYF. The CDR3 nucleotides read TGTGCCATCAGGGCCGGGACAGACTTCTCCTACGAGCAGTACTTC.

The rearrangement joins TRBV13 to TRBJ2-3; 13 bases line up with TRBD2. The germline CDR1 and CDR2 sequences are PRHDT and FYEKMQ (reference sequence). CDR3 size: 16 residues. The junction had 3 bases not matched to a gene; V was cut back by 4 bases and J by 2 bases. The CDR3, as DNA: TGTGCCAGCAGCTGGACTAGCGGGGGCCCCACAGATACGCAGTATTTT. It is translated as CASSWTSGGPTDTQYF.

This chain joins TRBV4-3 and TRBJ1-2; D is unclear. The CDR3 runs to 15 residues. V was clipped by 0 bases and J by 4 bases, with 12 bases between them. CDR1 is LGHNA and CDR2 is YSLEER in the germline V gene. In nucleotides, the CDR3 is TGCGCCAGCAGCCAAGATCGTGGGCAGGCCTATGGCTACACCTTC. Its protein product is CASSQDRGQAYGYTF.

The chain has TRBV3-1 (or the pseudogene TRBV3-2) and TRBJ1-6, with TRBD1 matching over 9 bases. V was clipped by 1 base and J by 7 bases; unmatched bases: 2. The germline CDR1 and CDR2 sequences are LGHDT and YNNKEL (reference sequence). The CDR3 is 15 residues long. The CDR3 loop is CASSQAGTGNSPLHF. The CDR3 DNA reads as TGTGCCAGCAGCCAAGCCGGGACAGGGAATTCACCCCTCCACTTT.

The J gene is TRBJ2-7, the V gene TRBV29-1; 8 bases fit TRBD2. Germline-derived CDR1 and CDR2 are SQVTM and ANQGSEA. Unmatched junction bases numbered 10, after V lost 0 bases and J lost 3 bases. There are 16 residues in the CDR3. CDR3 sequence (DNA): TGCAGCGTTGAAGATGAATACCGGGGGACTAGCTACGAGCAGTACTTC. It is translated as CSVEDEYRGTSYEQYF.

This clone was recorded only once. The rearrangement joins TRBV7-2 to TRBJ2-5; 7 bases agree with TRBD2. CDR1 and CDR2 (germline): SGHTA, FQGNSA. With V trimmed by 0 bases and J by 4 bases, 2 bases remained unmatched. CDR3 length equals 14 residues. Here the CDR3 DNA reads TGTGCCAGCAGCTTAGCGGCTAGCGGAGAGACCCAGTACTTC. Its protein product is CASSLAASGETQYF. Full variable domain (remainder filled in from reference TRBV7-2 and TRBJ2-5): GAGVSQSPSNKVTEKGKDVELRCDPISGHTALYWYRQSLGQGLEFLIYFQGNSAPDKSGLPSDRFSAERTGGSVSTLTIQRTQQEDSAVYLCASSLAASGETQYFGPGTRLLVL.